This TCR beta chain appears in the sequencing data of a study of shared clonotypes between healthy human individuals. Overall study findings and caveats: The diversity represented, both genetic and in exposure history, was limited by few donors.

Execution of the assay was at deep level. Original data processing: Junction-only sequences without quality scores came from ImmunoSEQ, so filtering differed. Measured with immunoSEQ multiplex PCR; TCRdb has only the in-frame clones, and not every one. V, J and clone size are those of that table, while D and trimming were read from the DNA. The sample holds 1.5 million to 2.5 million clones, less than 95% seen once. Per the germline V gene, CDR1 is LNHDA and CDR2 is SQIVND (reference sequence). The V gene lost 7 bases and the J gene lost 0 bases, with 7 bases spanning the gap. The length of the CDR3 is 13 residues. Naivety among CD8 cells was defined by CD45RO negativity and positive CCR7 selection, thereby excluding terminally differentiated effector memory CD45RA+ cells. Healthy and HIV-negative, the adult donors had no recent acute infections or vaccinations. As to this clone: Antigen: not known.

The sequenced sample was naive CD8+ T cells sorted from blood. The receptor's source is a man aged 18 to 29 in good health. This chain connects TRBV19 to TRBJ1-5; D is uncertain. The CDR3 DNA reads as TGTGCCAGTACAGATGGTAGCAATCAGCCCCAGCATTTT. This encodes CASTDGSNQPQHF.